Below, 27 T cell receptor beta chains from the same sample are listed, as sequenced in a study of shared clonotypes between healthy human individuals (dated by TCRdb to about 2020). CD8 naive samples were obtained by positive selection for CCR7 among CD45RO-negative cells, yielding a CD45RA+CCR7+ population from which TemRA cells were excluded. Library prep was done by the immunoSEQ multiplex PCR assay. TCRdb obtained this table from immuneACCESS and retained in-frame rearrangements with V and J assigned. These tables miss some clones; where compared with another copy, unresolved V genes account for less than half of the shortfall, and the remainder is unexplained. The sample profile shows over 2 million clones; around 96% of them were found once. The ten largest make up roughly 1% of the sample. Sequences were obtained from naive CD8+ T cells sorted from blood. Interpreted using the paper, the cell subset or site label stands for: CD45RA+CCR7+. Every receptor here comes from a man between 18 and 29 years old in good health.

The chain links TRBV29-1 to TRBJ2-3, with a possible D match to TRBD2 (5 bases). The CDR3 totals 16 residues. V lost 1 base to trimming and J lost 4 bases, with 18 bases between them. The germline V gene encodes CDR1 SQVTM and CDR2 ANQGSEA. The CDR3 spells CSVEVVDLMDADTQYF. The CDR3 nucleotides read TGCAGCGTTGAAGTGGTGGACTTGATGGATGCAGATACGCAGTATTTT.

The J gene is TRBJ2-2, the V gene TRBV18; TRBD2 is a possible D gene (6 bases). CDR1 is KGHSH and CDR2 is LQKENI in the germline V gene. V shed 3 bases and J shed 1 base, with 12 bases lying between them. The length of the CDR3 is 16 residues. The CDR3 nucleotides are TGTGCCAGCTCACCCTTAAGGGAGGAGAACACCGGGGAGCTGTTTTTT. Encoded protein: CASSPLREENTGELFF.

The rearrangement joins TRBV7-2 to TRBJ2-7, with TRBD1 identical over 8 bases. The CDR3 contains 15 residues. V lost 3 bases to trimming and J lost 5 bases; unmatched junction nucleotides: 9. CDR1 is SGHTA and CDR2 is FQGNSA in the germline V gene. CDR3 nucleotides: TGTGCCAGCAGCTTCGGAACCAGGGGGCTCAACGAGCAGTACTTC. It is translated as CASSFGTRGLNEQYF.

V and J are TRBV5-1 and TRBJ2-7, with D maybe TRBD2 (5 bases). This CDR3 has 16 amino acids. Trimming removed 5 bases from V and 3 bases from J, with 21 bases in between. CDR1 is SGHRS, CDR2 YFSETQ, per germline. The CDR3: CASSSMAVGELYEQYF. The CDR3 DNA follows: TGCGCCAGCAGTTCTATGGCGGTGGGAGAACTCTACGAGCAGTACTTC.

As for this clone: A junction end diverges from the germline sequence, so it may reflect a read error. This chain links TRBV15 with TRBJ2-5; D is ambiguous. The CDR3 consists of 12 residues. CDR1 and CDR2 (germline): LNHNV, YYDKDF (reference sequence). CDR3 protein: CATSIFLETQYF. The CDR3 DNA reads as TGTGCCACAAGCATATTTTTGGAGACCCAGTACTTC.

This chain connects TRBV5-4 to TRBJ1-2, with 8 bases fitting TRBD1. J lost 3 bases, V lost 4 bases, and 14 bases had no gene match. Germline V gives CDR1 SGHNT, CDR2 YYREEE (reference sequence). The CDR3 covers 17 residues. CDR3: CASSGGQASPEYYGYTF. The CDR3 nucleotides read TGTGCCAGCAGCGGGGGACAGGCGAGCCCGGAGTACTATGGCTACACCTTC.

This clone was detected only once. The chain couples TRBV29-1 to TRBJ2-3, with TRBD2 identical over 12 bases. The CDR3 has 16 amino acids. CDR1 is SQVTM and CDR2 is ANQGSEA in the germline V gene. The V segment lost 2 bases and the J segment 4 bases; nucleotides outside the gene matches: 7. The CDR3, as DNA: TGCAGCGTTGAAACTCTAGCGGGGGGGCTCGCAGATACGCAGTATTTT. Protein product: CSVETLAGGLADTQYF.

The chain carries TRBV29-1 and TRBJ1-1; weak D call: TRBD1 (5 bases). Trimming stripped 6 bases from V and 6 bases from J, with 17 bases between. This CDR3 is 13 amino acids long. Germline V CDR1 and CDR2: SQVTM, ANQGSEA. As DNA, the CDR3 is TGCAGCGTATTGCCGCTCAGGGAGGCTGAAGCTTTCTTT. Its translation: CSVLPLREAEAFF.

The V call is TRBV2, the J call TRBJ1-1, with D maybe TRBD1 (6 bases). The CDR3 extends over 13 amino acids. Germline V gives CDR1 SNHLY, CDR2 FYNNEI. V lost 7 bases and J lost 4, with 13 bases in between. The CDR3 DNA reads TGTGCCAGCATGGGGGGGCTGGGCACTGAAGCTTTCTTT. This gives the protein CASMGGLGTEAFF.

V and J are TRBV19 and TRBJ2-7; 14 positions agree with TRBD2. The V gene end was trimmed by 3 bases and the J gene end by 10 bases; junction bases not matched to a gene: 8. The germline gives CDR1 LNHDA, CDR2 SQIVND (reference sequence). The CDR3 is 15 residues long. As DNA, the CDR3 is TGTGCCAGTAGTATTGGGACTAGCGGGAGAGAGGAACAGTACTTC. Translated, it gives CASSIGTSGREEQYF.

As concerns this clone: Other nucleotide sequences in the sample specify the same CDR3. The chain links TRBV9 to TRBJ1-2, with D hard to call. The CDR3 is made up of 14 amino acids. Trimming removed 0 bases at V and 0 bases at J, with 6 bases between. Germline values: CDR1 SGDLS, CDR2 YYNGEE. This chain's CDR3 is CASSVASANYGYTF. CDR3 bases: TGTGCCAGCAGCGTAGCATCAGCTAACTATGGCTACACCTTC.

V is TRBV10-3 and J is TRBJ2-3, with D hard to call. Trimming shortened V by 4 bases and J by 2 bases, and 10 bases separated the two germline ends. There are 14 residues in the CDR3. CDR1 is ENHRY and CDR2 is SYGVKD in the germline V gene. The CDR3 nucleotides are TGTGCCATCAGTGTGACGGCGTCCACAGATACGCAGTATTTT. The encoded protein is CAISVTASTDTQYF.

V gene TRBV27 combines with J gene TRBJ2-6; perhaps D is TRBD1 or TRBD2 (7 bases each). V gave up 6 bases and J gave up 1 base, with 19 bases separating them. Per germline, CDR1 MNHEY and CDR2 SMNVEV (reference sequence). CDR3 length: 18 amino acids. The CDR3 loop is CASRPGRQGLSGANVLTF. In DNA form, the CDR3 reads TGTGCCAGCAGGCCGGGGAGACAGGGACTATCTGGGGCCAACGTCCTGACTTTC.

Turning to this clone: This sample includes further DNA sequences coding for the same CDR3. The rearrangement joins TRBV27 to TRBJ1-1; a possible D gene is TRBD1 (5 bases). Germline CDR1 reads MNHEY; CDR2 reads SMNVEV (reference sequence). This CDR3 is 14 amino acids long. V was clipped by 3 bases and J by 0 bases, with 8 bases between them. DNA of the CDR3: TGTGCCAGCAGTTTGCAGGGATTGAACACTGAAGCTTTCTTT. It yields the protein CASSLQGLNTEAFF.

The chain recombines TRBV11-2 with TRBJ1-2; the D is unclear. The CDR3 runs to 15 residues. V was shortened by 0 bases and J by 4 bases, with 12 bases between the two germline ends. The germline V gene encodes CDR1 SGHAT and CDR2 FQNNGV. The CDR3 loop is CASSLDPADLYGYTF. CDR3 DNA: TGTGCCAGCAGCTTAGACCCCGCGGATCTCTATGGCTACACCTTC.

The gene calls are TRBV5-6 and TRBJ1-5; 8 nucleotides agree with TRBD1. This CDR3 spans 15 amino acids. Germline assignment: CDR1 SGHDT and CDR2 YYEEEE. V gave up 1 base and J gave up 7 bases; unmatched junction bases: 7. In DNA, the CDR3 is TGTGCCAGCAGCTTGTCGGCAGGGGGCTGGCAGCCCCAGCATTTT. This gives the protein CASSLSAGGWQPQHF.

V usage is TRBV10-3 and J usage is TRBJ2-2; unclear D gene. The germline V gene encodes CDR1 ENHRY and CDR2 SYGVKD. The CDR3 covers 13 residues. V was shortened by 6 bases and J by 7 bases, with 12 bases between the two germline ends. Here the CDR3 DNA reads TGTGCCATCAGAACTTCTGAGGACGGGGAGCTGTTTTTT. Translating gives CAIRTSEDGELFF.

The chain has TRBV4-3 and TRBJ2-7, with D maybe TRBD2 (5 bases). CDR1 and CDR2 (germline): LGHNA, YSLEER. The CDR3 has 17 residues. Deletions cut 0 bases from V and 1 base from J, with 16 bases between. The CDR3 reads CASSQEGWGAESYEQYF. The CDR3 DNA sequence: TGCGCCAGCAGCCAAGAGGGATGGGGAGCGGAATCCTACGAGCAGTACTTC.

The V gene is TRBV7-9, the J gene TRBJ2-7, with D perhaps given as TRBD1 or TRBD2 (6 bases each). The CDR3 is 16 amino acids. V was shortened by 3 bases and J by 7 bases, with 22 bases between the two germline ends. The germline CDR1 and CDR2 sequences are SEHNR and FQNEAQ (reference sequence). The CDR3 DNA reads TGTGCCAGCAGCTTGGTCGTGGGGGGCCTGAGATTAGAGCAGTACTTC. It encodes CASSLVVGGLRLEQYF.

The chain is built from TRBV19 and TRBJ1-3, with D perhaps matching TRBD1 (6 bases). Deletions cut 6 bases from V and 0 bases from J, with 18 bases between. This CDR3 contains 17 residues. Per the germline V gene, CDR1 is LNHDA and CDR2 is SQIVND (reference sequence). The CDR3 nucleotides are TGTGCCAGTAGCTGGACAGCGAGCCTTTACTCTGGAAACACCATATATTTT. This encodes CASSWTASLYSGNTIYF.

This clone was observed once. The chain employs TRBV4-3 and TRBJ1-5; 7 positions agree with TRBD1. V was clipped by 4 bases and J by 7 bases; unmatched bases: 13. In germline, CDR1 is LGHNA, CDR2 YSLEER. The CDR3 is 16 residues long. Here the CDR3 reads CASSPQGGTDGQPQHF. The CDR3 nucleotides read TGCGCCAGCAGCCCTCAAGGAGGGACAGACGGGCAGCCCCAGCATTTT.

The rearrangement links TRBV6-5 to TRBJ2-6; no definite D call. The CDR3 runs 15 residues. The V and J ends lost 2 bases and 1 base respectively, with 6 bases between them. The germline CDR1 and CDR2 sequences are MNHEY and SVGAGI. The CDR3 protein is CASSYRDSGANVLTF. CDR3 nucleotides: TGTGCCAGCAGTTACAGGGATTCTGGGGCCAACGTCCTGACTTTC.

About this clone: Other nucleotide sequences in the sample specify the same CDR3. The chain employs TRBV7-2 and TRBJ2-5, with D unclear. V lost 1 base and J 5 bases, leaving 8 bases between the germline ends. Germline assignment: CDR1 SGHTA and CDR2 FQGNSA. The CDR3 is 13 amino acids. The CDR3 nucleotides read TGTGCCAGCAGCTTAGTCGTAGGGGAGACCCAGTACTTC. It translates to CASSLVVGETQYF.

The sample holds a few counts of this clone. This CDR3 reads CASWGQLSPYGYTF. CDR3 sequence (DNA): TGTGCCAGCTGGGGGCAGTTAAGCCCTTACGGCTACACCTTC. V is TRBV7-9 and J is TRBJ1-2; D is possibly TRBD1 (6 bases). The CDR3 length is 14 residues. Trimming shortened V by 8 bases and J by 8 bases, and 21 bases separated the two germline ends. The germline CDR1 and CDR2 sequences are SEHNR and FQNEAQ (reference sequence).

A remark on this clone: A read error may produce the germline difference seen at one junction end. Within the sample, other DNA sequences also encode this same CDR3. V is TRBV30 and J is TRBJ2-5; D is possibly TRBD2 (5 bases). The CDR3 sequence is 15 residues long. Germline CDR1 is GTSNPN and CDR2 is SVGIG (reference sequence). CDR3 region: CAWSPPPSPQETQYF. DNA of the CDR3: TGCGCCTGGAGTCCCCCCCCTAGCCCCCAAGAGACCCAGTACTTC.

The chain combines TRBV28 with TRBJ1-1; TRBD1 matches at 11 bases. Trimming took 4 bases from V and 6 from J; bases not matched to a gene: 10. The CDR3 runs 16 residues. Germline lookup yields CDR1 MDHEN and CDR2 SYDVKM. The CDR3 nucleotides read TGTGCCAGCAGTTGGGCACCGGGACAGGGGGTCCCTGAAGCTTTCTTT. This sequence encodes CASSWAPGQGVPEAFF.

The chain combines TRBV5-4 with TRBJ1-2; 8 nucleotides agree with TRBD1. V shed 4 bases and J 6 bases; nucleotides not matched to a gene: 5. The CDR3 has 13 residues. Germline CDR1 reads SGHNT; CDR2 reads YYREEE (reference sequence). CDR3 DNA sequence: TGTGCCAGCAGCGTACAGGGGGGTGATGGCTACACCTTC. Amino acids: CASSVQGGDGYTF.